These 9 T cell receptor beta chains share one sample of origin, sequenced in a study of T cells in Graves' hyperthyroidism and ophthalmopathy. Amplification of TCR beta CDR3 regions used RNA as the template. In the first-round RT-PCR of the TCR CDR3, the HTBI primer set was used. Using its own MiXCR run on the multiplex PCR reads, TCRdb lists one record per CDR3 protein. The data contain some 300,000 distinct CDR3 sequences, roughly 13% of them singletons. Material: blood. The source of these receptors is a woman between 40 and 50 years old with Graves' hyperthyroidism.

This clonotype was detected many times. The chain combines TRBV2 with TRBJ1-5; the D is unclear. The V end lost 6 bases, the J end lost 4 bases, and 13 bases lay between the germline ends. The CDR3 covers 14 residues. Germline V gives CDR1 SNHLY, CDR2 FYNNEI. The CDR3 loop is CASREWAENQPQHF. The CDR3 coding sequence is TGTGCCAGCAGGGAGTGGGCAGAAAATCAGCCCCAGCATTTT.

Only a few counts were recorded for this clonotype. The rearrangement links TRBV7-9 to TRBJ2-6; TRBD2 matches at 13 bases. The CDR3 runs 18 residues. The V gene's germline CDR1 is SEHNR and CDR2 FQNEAQ (reference sequence). The trim removed 1 base at V and 0 bases at J, leaving 0 bases unmatched. CDR3 sequence (DNA): TGTGCCAGCAGCTTAGGACTAGCGGGAGGCTCTGGGGCCAACGTCCTGACTTTC. It yields the protein CASSLGLAGGSGANVLTF.

This clonotype was recorded a few times. At one of its ends the junction is not consistent with the germline gene, which may arise from a read error. The rearrangement links TRBV5-6 to TRBJ2-3; D uncertain. This CDR3 has 13 residues. Germline lookup yields CDR1 SGHDT and CDR2 YYEEEE. The CDR3 here is CASRLDFEDTQYF. The CDR3 DNA reads TGTGCCAGCAGATTGGATTTTGAAGATACGCAGTATTTT.

This clonotype was counted between two and nine times. The chain couples TRBV7-9 to TRBJ2-5; D is unclear. In germline, CDR1 is SEHNR, CDR2 FQNEAQ (reference sequence). The CDR3 is made up of 14 amino acids. The V and J ends lost 4 bases and 1 base respectively, with 10 bases between them. The CDR3 sequence: CASSSPARQETQYF. As DNA, the CDR3 is TGTGCCAGCAGCTCCCCGGCCCGCCAAGAGACCCAGTACTTC. Filled out from reference TRBV7-9 and TRBJ2-5, the complete variable domain reads DTGVSQNPRHKITKRGQNVTFRCDPISEHNRLYWYRQTLGQGPEFLTYFQNEAQLEKSRLLSDRFSAERPKGSFSTLEIQRTEQGDSAMYLCASSSPARQETQYFGPGTRLLVL.

J is TRBJ2-5 and V is TRBV19, with 13 bases fitting TRBD2. This CDR3 is 15 amino acids long. Trimming removed 6 bases from V and 4 bases from J; junction bases left unmatched: 5. Germline CDR1 reads LNHDA; CDR2 reads SQIVND (reference sequence). In DNA form, the CDR3 reads TGTGCCAGTAGGTGGACTAGCGGGAGCGGAGAGACCCAGTACTTC. Amino acid sequence: CASRWTSGSGETQYF.

This clonotype was seen ten or more times. The chain recombines TRBV30 with TRBJ1-1, with D maybe TRBD1 (5 bases). CDR3 size: 15 residues. Per the germline V gene, CDR1 is GTSNPN and CDR2 is SVGIG (reference sequence). V was cut by 0 bases and J by 1 base, with 12 bases left in between. CDR3 residues: CAWSVPWGENTEAFF. The CDR3 bases are TGTGCCTGGAGTGTACCGTGGGGGGAGAACACTGAAGCTTTCTTT.

The J gene is TRBJ2-7, the V gene TRBV30; the match to TRBD2 covers 12 bases. In germline, CDR1 is GTSNPN, CDR2 SVGIG (reference sequence). After removal of 4 bases from V and 5 bases from J, the junction contained 12 bases not matched to a gene. The CDR3 sequence is 16 residues long. In DNA form, the CDR3 reads TGTGCCTGGAACCGACTAGCGGGAGTTAGTAGAGACGAGCAGTACTTC. Its protein product is CAWNRLAGVSRDEQYF.

This clonotype has a count of ten or more. The chain is built from TRBV28 and TRBJ2-1, with 7 bases lining up with TRBD2. After removal of 3 bases from V and 0 bases from J, the junction contained 8 bases not matched to a gene. CDR3 length: 17 residues. The V gene's germline CDR1 is MDHEN and CDR2 SYDVKM. Here the CDR3 reads CASSFALAESSYNEQFF. As DNA, the CDR3 is TGTGCCAGCAGTTTTGCGCTAGCGGAGTCCTCCTACAATGAGCAGTTCTTC. The full variable domain, completed using reference TRBV28 and TRBJ2-1, is DVKVTQSSRYLVKRTGEKVFLECVQDMDHENMFWYRQDPGLGLRLIYFSYDVKMKEKGDIPEGYSVSREKKERFSLILESASTNQTSMYLCASSFALAESSYNEQFFGPGTRLTVL.

This clonotype was detected many times. This rearrangement joins TRBV2 to TRBJ1-2; maybe TRBD1 (6 bases). Germline assignment: CDR1 SNHLY and CDR2 FYNNEI. This CDR3 is 12 amino acids long. Trimming took off 8 bases at V and 8 bases at J, with 15 bases between the two ends. The DNA for the CDR3 is TGTGCCAGCCACGGCGGGGGCTGGGGCTACACCTTC. Translated, it gives CASHGGGWGYTF.